The sequence of this T cell receptor (beta chain) was determined in a study of metastatic and nonmetastatic thyroid tumors. This clone came up many times. Treatment of any kind had been given to no patient before thyroid surgery. V trimming: 6 bases; J trimming: 4 bases; junction bases outside the gene matches: 14. Germline CDR1 MNHNS, CDR2 SASEGT. CDR3 size: 19 residues. TCRdb reanalyzed the PCR reads with MiXCR. This table has under 45,000 clones, over 15% appearing once. Sequencing was carried out using tumor tissue. The TCR was taken from a female donor with papillary thyroid cancer or a benign thyroid nodule (not recorded which). Some clones in this sample may be carry-over from other donors' samples. The chain has TRBV6-1 and TRBJ2-1; TRBD2 matches at 14 bases. CDR3 nucleotides: TGTGCCAGCAGGAAATCGACTAGCGGGGGGGGCCCCTTTTACAATGAGCAGTTCTTC. This gives the protein CASRKSTSGGGPFYNEQFF.